This TCR beta chain was identified during a study of shared clonotypes between healthy human individuals. Findings and caveats of the study: Of the naive CD4 clonotypes, roughly 5.2% were shared across a handful of donors.

Worth noting for this clone: Its target is not known.

The material for each subset, its genomic DNA, was split evenly across several immunoSEQ plates. Produced via immunoSEQ multiplex PCR; TCRdb's table is partial and in-frame only. The profile covers 1.5 million to 1.9 million clones, with about 98% appearing a single time and about 0.42% taken by the ten largest. This sequence was found in a man aged 25 to 40 in good health. Sequencing was done on a sample of naive CD4+ T cells sorted from blood. Subset of the sample: CD45RA+ positively selected.

CDR3 sequence: CASSQAPPWDYGYTF. For the CDR3, the DNA is TGTGCCAGCAGCCAGGCCCCTCCCTGGGACTATGGCTACACCTTC. The J gene is TRBJ1-2, the V gene TRBV11-2; D is undetermined. This CDR3 has 15 amino acids. The germline gives CDR1 SGHAT, CDR2 FQNNGV. The V end lost 5 bases, the J end lost 3 bases, and 16 bases lay between the germline ends. Looking up the rest from reference TRBV11-2 and TRBJ1-2 gives the full variable domain: EAGVAQSPRYKIIEKRQSVAFWCNPISGHATLYWYQQILGQGPKLLIQFQNNGVVDDSQLPKDRFSAERLKGVDSTLKIQPAKLEDSAVYLCASSQAPPWDYGYTFGSGTRLTVV.